The 26 T cell receptor beta chains below come from one sample, sequenced in a study of tissue T cells after allogeneic stem cell transplantation. The repertoire was sequenced with immunoSEQ multiplex PCR; TCRdb's copy has only in-frame clones and lacks some. The profile shows roughly 45,000 clones, over 65% of them singletons. The sequenced sample was sorted cells pooled from one or two spleens. The origin of the receptors is a pool of C57BL/6 mice in good health.

This clone appeared a few times. Gene names and germline refer to mouse. The CDR3 end lies 1 residue beyond the end of the read and is filled in from the germline J gene. This sample includes further DNA sequences coding for the same CDR3. The V gene is TRBV31, the J gene TRBJ1-3; D is possibly TRBD1 (6 bases). V gave up 0 bases and J gave up 1 base, with 7 bases separating them. Germline V gene sequence: CDR1 GKSSPN, CDR2 SITVG. The CDR3 loop spans 14 amino acids. CDR3 residues: CAWSLQGSGNTLYF. The DNA read from the CDR3 is TGTGCCTGGAGTCTACAGGGCTCTGGAAATACGCTCTAT.

In its sample, this clone was seen once. Gene names and germline match the mouse. The CDR3 is cut off 1 residue early in the read; its end comes from the germline J gene. The chain is built from TRBV3 and TRBJ2-5; tentative D call: TRBD1 (5 bases). V was trimmed by 4 bases and J by 0 bases, leaving 8 bases between them. The CDR3 contains 14 residues. CDR1 is SNHLY and CDR2 is FYNGKV in the germline V gene (reference sequence). The CDR3 bases that were read are TGTGCCAGCAGCTCCGACAGAAACCAAGACACCCAGTAC. This gives the protein CASSSDRNQDTQY. The full CDR3 protein reads CASSSDRNQDTQYF.

With respect to this clone: Gene and germline names: mouse. The read is 1 residue too short to cover the CDR3 end, so that end is filled in from the germline J gene. The J gene is TRBJ1-3, the V gene TRBV1; no reliable D call. Germline V lookup: CDR1 NSQYPW, CDR2 LRSPGD (reference sequence). Trimming took 6 bases from V and 0 from J, leaving 6 bases between them. The CDR3 has 13 residues. CDR3 region: CTCRQNSGNTLYF. The DNA read from the CDR3 is TGCACCTGCAGGCAAAATTCTGGAAATACGCTCTAT. Filled out from reference TRBV1 and TRBJ1-3, the complete variable domain reads VTLLEQNPRWRLVPRGQAVNLRCILKNSQYPWMSWYQQDLQKQLQWLFTLRSPGDKEVKSLPGADYLATRVTDTELRLQVANMSQGRTLYCTCRQNSGNTLYFGEGSRLIVV.

As to this clone: Gene names follow the mouse nomenclature. The CDR3 is cut off 1 residue early in the read; its end comes from the germline J gene. The gene calls are TRBV19 and TRBJ2-1, with 12 nucleotides matching TRBD1. Germline lookup yields CDR1 FNHDT and CDR2 SITEND (reference sequence). CDR3 length: 15 amino acids. Trimming cost V 7 bases and J 3 bases; bases outside gene matches: 5. The CDR3 protein is CASSPGQGAYAEQFF. CDR3 DNA, as far as it was read: TGTGCCAGCTCTCCGGGACAGGGGGCCTATGCTGAGCAGTTC.

To note about this clone: Mouse germline and gene names are used. The read is 1 residue too short to cover the CDR3 end, so that end is filled in from the germline J gene. The rearrangement joins TRBV5 to TRBJ1-1; 8 bases match TRBD1. The CDR3 is 15 amino acids. CDR1 is LGHNA and CDR2 is YNLKQL in the germline V gene (reference sequence). V lost 0 bases and J lost 4; bases outside the gene matches: 4. CDR3 DNA, as far as it was read: TGTGCCAGCAGCCAAGAACCAGGGGGCGTCACAGAAGTCTTC. Its protein product is CASSQEPGGVTEVF. The entire CDR3 is CASSQEPGGVTEVFF.

Remarks on this clone: Gene names denote mouse genes. From the germline J gene comes the end of the CDR3, since the read stops 1 residue before it. The J gene is TRBJ1-4, the V gene TRBV23; the table's TRBD1 call for D was not verified on the DNA. This CDR3 has 12 amino acids. Germline CDR1 is KGHTA and CDR2 is FQNQQP. CDR3 bases read: TGCTCCAGCAGTTCAGGGAGCGAAAGATTATTT. Encoded protein: CSSSSGSERLF. The full CDR3 protein is CSSSSGSERLFF.

As regards this clone: The gene names here belong to mouse. CDR3 DNA (partial): TGTGCCAGCAGTGGGACAGGGCGCTATGCTGAGCAGTTC. Its protein is CASSGTGRYAEQF. Given in full, the CDR3 is CASSGTGRYAEQFF. The chain uses TRBV13-3 and TRBJ2-1, with 8 bases matching TRBD1. The sequence runs out 1 residue before the end of the CDR3; the remainder is reconstructed from the germline J gene. V lost 3 bases and J lost 3; bases outside the gene matches: 2. This CDR3 comprises 14 residues. Germline lookup yields CDR1 NNHDY and CDR2 SYVADS.

A word on this clone: The gene names given are mouse names. Sequencing ends 1 residue short of the CDR3 end; the germline J gene provides the rest. The genes are TRBV2 and TRBJ1-1, with D perhaps TRBD1 (5 bases). CDR3 length: 15 residues. Germline lookup yields CDR1 LGHNA and CDR2 YSYQKL. The V end was cut by 0 bases, the J end by 7 bases, with 15 bases between. The CDR3 protein is CASSQEGQGGQEVFF. The CDR3 DNA, read in part, is TGTGCCAGCAGCCAAGAGGGGCAGGGAGGACAAGAAGTCTTC. The whole variable domain, filled in from reference TRBV2 and TRBJ1-1, reads DPKIIQKPKYLVAVTGSEKILICEQYLGHNAMYWYRQSAKKPLEFMFSYSYQKLMDNQTASSRFQPQSSKKNHLDLQITALKPDDSATYFCASSQEGQGGQEVFFGKGTRLTVV.

This clone was seen only a few times. Genes and germline come from the mouse. The read terminates 1 residue ahead of where the CDR3 ends, so the germline J gene completes it. The chain links TRBV3 to TRBJ1-2; unclear D gene. The length of the CDR3 is 13 residues. Germline lookup yields CDR1 SNHLY and CDR2 FYNGKV (reference sequence). Trimming took off 5 bases at V and 0 bases at J, with 7 bases between the two ends. The CDR3 sequence is CASSLTSNSDYTF. The DNA read from the CDR3 is TGTGCCAGCAGCCTGACATCAAACTCCGACTACACC.

In regard to this clone: Genes and germline come from the mouse. The CDR3 goes on 1 residue after the read ends, and that part is filled in from the germline J gene. The chain links TRBV13-2 to TRBJ2-5; the D gene is possibly TRBD1 (5 bases). The CDR3 runs to 13 residues. Germline V gene sequence: CDR1 NNHNN, CDR2 SYGAGS (reference sequence). V lost 0 bases and J 4 bases, leaving 6 bases between the germline ends. CDR3 protein: CASGDAGKDTQYF. The sequenced CDR3 bases are TGTGCCAGCGGTGATGCAGGGAAAGACACCCAGTAC.

This clone has just a few counts. These gene names are mouse names. The read falls 1 residue short of the CDR3 end, and the missing part is taken from the germline J gene. The V and J genes are TRBV2 and TRBJ2-1; D remains ambiguous. V was shortened by 0 bases and J by 8 bases, with 11 bases between the two germline ends. Germline V CDR1 and CDR2: LGHNA, YSYQKL. The CDR3 runs to 14 residues. Here the CDR3 reads CASSQDQGRTEQFF. Partial CDR3 DNA: TGTGCCAGCAGCCAAGATCAAGGGAGGACTGAGCAGTTC.

A word on this clone: These gene names are mouse names. The CDR3 extends 1 residue past the end of the read, so its final part is completed from the germline J gene. This rearrangement joins TRBV31 to TRBJ2-2; 7 bases are shared with TRBD1. This CDR3 has 14 amino acids. Germline V lookup: CDR1 GKSSPN, CDR2 SITVG. V shed 3 bases and J 4 bases; nucleotides not matched to a gene: 5. The covered CDR3 bases are TGTGCCTGGAGAACAGGGGAGAGCACCGGGCAGCTCTAC. Amino acids: CAWRTGESTGQLY. The entire CDR3 protein reads CAWRTGESTGQLYF.

This clone was seen only once. Gene names and germline refer to mouse. The CDR3 is cut off 1 residue early in the read; its end comes from the germline J gene. This rearrangement joins TRBV5 to TRBJ2-3, with 7 bases matching TRBD2. Germline V gene data show CDR1 as LGHNA and CDR2 as YNLKQL (reference sequence). CDR3 length equals 15 residues. V was pared by 2 bases and J by 0 bases, with 2 bases of the junction left unmatched. The CDR3 DNA, read in part, is TGTGCCAGCAGCCAATGGGGGGAGAGTGCAGAAACGCTGTAT. Its translation: CASSQWGESAETLY. The whole CDR3 protein reads CASSQWGESAETLYF.

A single count supports this clone. Genes here carry mouse names. The CDR3 loop is CASGRDSYNSPLYF. The sequenced part of the CDR3 DNA is TGTGCCAGCGGGCGGGACAGCTATAATTCGCCCCTCTAC. The gene calls are TRBV13-2 and TRBJ1-6, with 7 bases identical to TRBD1. Read coverage stops 1 residue before the CDR3 terminus; the germline J gene supplies the remainder. TRBJ1-6 has ORF status, its function being uncertain. Germline V gene lookup returns CDR1 NNHNN and CDR2 SYGAGS (reference sequence). Trimming took 5 bases from V and 3 from J; bases not matched to a gene: 2. The CDR3 length is 14 residues.

With respect to this clone: The gene names given are mouse names. The sequenced fragment ends 1 residue before the CDR3 boundary, so the rest is inferred from the germline J gene. This chain connects TRBV12-2 to TRBJ1-4; TRBD1 matches 7 bases. The V gene end was trimmed by 4 bases and the J gene end by 1 base; junction bases not matched to a gene: 2. Germline V gene data show CDR1 as SGHLS and CDR2 as HYDKME. This CDR3 is 14 amino acids long. The chain's CDR3 is CASSRDSSNERLFF. Incomplete CDR3 DNA: TGTGCCAGCTCCCGGGACAGTTCCAACGAAAGATTATTT.

As to this clone: Mouse names are used for the genes. The DNA ends 1 residue before the CDR3 does, and the rest of the CDR3 is filled in from the germline J gene. This chain connects TRBV12-2 to TRBJ2-2, with D possibly called TRBD1 or TRBD2 (5 bases each). The CDR3 has 15 amino acids. The V gene lost 0 bases and the J gene lost 3 bases, with 10 bases spanning the gap. CDR1 SGHLS and CDR2 HYDKME come from the germline V gene. CDR3 DNA (partial): TGTGCCAGCTCTCTCGACCGGGGGTACACCGGGCAGCTCTAC. Amino acids: CASSLDRGYTGQLY. The full CDR3 reads CASSLDRGYTGQLYF.

A note on this clone: All gene names here are mouse names. CDR3 bases read: TGTGCCAGCTCTCTTTCTCCAACCAACGAAAGATTATTT. Translation: CASSLSPTNERLF. The complete CDR3 protein is CASSLSPTNERLFF. The gene calls are TRBV12-1 and TRBJ1-4; D is unresolved. The read ends 1 residue shy of where the CDR3 ends; the end is completed using the germline J gene. CDR1 is SGHSN and CDR2 is HYEKVE in the germline V gene. The V and J ends lost 1 base and 3 bases respectively, with 8 bases between them. The CDR3 has 14 amino acids.

With regard to this clone: Mouse gene names apply. The read ends 1 residue before the CDR3 terminus; that terminus is restored from the germline J gene. The chain employs TRBV29 and TRBJ2-7; weak D call: TRBD1 (5 bases). CDR3 length: 10 amino acids. The germline gives CDR1 MSHET, CDR2 SYDVDS. V was clipped by 4 bases and J by 9 bases, with 7 bases between them. Partial CDR3 DNA: TGTGCTAGCAGTTCCACAGGACAGTAC. Residues: CASSSTGQY. The full-length CDR3 reads as CASSSTGQYF.

To note about this clone: Each gene name is a mouse one. The observed sequence ends 1 residue before the CDR3 terminus, with the missing tail filled in from the germline J gene. The V gene is TRBV5, the J gene TRBJ1-6; 8 bases map to TRBD1. TRBJ1-6 carries the ORF label, with uncertain function. This CDR3 has 17 residues. Per the germline V gene, CDR1 is LGHNA and CDR2 is YNLKQL (reference sequence). Losses at the gene ends were 4 bases for V and 0 bases for J; bases not matched to a gene: 5. CDR3 residues: CASSPPGQDSYNSPLYF. The covered CDR3 bases are TGTGCCAGCAGCCCTCCGGGACAGGATTCCTATAATTCGCCCCTCTAC.

About this clone: Gene names denote mouse genes. The observed sequence ends 1 residue before the CDR3 terminus, with the missing tail filled in from the germline J gene. Other DNA sequences in this specimen translate into the identical CDR3. The rearrangement links TRBV13-2 to TRBJ2-3; D possibly corresponds to TRBD2 (5 bases). Germline CDR1 NNHNN, CDR2 SYGAGS (reference sequence). V gave up 1 base and J gave up 0 bases, with 9 bases separating them. The CDR3 covers 15 residues. CDR3 DNA (partial): TGTGCCAGCGGTGATTGGGGATCTAGTGCAGAAACGCTGTAT. This encodes CASGDWGSSAETLY. In full, the CDR3 reads CASGDWGSSAETLYF.

On this clone: Germline and genes here are mouse. The CDR3 end falls 1 residue outside the read, so it is completed with the germline J gene. The rearrangement joins TRBV22 to TRBJ2-7; the table names TRBD1, a call not compared with the DNA. TRBV22 is reported as a pseudogene. CDR3 length: 13 residues. CDR3 loop: CASSRQGRGEQYF. The sequenced part of the CDR3 DNA is TGTGCCAGCAGTCGACAGGGGAGGGGAGAACAGTAC.

Concerning this clone: Mouse names are used for the genes. Read data end 1 residue before the CDR3 end; the end is taken from the germline J gene. The chain links TRBV23 to TRBJ2-4; the D call of TRBD1 is as the table states it, not checked on the DNA. Germline V gene sequence: CDR1 KGHTA, CDR2 FQNQQP. The CDR3 is 12 residues long. The CDR3 DNA, read in part, is TGCTCCAGCAGTCAATCAGAGGGCACCTTGTAC. It is translated as CSSSQSEGTLY. The entire CDR3 protein reads CSSSQSEGTLYF.

About this clone itself: The germline and genes are mouse ones. The read halts 1 residue ahead of the CDR3 end, with the missing end drawn from the germline J gene. This chain uses TRBV19 with TRBJ1-1; 7 bases map to TRBD1. Germline V gene sequence: CDR1 FNHDT, CDR2 SITEND (reference sequence). The CDR3 runs to 13 residues. V lost 7 bases and J lost 1; bases outside the gene matches: 4. Incomplete CDR3 DNA: TGTGCCAGCCTCCGGGACAGGAACACAGAAGTCTTC. This encodes CASLRDRNTEVF. The entire CDR3 protein reads CASLRDRNTEVFF.

Points on this clone: Gene names follow the mouse nomenclature. The CDR3 goes on 1 residue after the read ends, and that part is filled in from the germline J gene. The chain employs TRBV13-2 and TRBJ2-2; 8 bases fit TRBD2. Germline assignment: CDR1 NNHNN and CDR2 SYGAGS (reference sequence). The CDR3 is 14 residues long. The J segment lost 1 base and the V segment lost 5 bases, leaving 1 base of the junction unmatched. The CDR3 bases that were read are TGTGCCAGCGGGGGACTGGAAAACACCGGGCAGCTCTAC. It codes for CASGGLENTGQLY. The entire CDR3 sequence reads CASGGLENTGQLYF.

As concerns this clone: The gene names given are mouse names. The CDR3 end lies 1 residue beyond the end of the read and is filled in from the germline J gene. J is TRBJ2-7 and V is TRBV2; 9 bases align to TRBD2. The junction had 4 bases not matched to a gene; V was cut back by 2 bases and J by 2 bases. From germline, CDR1 is LGHNA and CDR2 YSYQKL. This CDR3 has 15 amino acids. CDR3 DNA, as far as it was read: TGTGCCAGCAGCCAATGGGGGGGCGCGACCTATGAACAGTAC. This translates into CASSQWGGATYEQY. The CDR3 in its entirety is CASSQWGGATYEQYF.

To note about this clone: Gene names follow the mouse nomenclature. The read halts 1 residue ahead of the CDR3 end, with the missing end drawn from the germline J gene. V gene TRBV13-3 combines with J gene TRBJ2-7; 12 bases fit TRBD2. Germline CDR1 reads NNHDY; CDR2 reads SYVADS. The CDR3 is 12 residues long. Unmatched junction bases numbered 2, after V lost 8 bases and J lost 5 bases. The sequenced part of the CDR3 DNA is TGTGCCAGGACTGGGGGGGCGGATGAACAGTAC. Translation gives CARTGGADEQY. The full-length CDR3 reads as CARTGGADEQYF.